This T cell receptor (beta chain) was retrieved from a study of Ad26.COV2.S vaccination and SARS-CoV-2 variants. General study points: Possible underestimation of total T cell responses by the TCR breadth and depth analyses was noted. Placebo recipients showed lower spike-specific TCR breadth than vaccinees.

Indicated treatment: 15 to 20 received Ad26.COV2.S at low or high dose, single or two shots; 5 received placebo; per-sample allocation not given. Repertoires come from day 63 after the first vaccine or placebo injection. Spike of the Wuhan-strain SARS-CoV-2 was expressed by an Ad26 vector, which formed the vaccine. As concerns this clone: Its cognate antigen is unknown.

Clones were sequenced by immunoSEQ multiplex PCR, and TCRdb holds only the in-frame ones, with some missing. The sample includes approximately 350,000 clones, roughly 85% of them seen just once. Sequenced material: peripheral blood, taken in a trial of Ad26.COV2.S vaccine versus placebo. This receptor was obtained from a person between 18 and 65 years old who received the Ad26.COV2.S COVID-19 vaccine or a placebo.

The CDR3 protein is CASSLLSLAHEQYF. The CDR3 coding sequence is TGTGCCAGCAGCTTATTGTCACTAGCCCACGAGCAGTACTTC. The chain is built from TRBV7-2 and TRBJ2-7, with D tentatively TRBD2 (6 bases). Germline V lookup: CDR1 SGHTA, CDR2 FQGNSA. V dropped 2 bases and J dropped 5 bases, with 13 bases sitting between them. The CDR3 loop spans 14 amino acids.